The 32 T cell receptor beta chains presented below share a single source sample, sequenced in a study of tumor-infiltrating lymphocytes in localized non-small cell lung cancer. Produced via immunoSEQ multiplex PCR; TCRdb's table is partial and in-frame only. There are some 5,100 clones in the sample; over 75% occur only once, and approximately 9.8% lies in the top ten. The sample taken for sequencing was lung tumor tissue. These receptors were taken from a human donor with non-small cell lung cancer.

The chain has TRBV18 and TRBJ1-2, with TRBD1 as a possible D gene (5 bases). CDR3 length equals 17 residues. Germline CDR1 is KGHSH and CDR2 is LQKENI. V lost 3 bases and J 2 bases, leaving 19 bases between the germline ends. CDR3: CASSPPSGTAYNYGYTF. The CDR3 coding sequence is TGTGCCAGCTCACCCCCCTCGGGGACGGCCTACAACTATGGCTACACCTTC.

The J gene is TRBJ2-3, the V gene TRBV6-4; 10 nucleotides match TRBD2. The CDR3 has 16 amino acids. J gave up 0 bases and V 6 bases, and 6 bases lay outside the gene matches. CDR1 is MRHNA, CDR2 SNTAGT, per germline. CDR3 sequence reads: CASSLLAGASTDTQYF. In DNA, the CDR3 is TGTGCCAGCAGCCTCCTAGCGGGGGCTAGCACAGATACGCAGTATTTT.

The rearrangement uses TRBV7-2 and TRBJ2-1; D gene unclear. CDR3 length: 13 residues. The V and J ends lost 1 base and 7 bases respectively, with 8 bases between them. Germline CDR1 reads SGHTA; CDR2 reads FQGNSA. CDR3 protein: CASSLVGVNEQFF. DNA for the CDR3: TGTGCCAGCAGCTTAGTTGGGGTTAATGAGCAGTTCTTC.

Here the CDR3 reads CASRGLSRYEQYF. CDR3 nucleotides: TGTGCCAGCAGGGGACTAAGCCGCTACGAGCAGTACTTC. The chain uses TRBV2 and TRBJ2-7, with 7 bases lining up with TRBD2. Per germline, CDR1 SNHLY and CDR2 FYNNEI. The CDR3 sequence is 13 residues long. V shed 6 bases and J 3 bases; nucleotides not matched to a gene: 5.

This rearrangement joins TRBV30 to TRBJ1-2, with D unresolved. Germline CDR1 GTSNPN, CDR2 SVGIG (reference sequence). V dropped 3 bases and J dropped 5 bases, with 13 bases sitting between them. The CDR3 consists of 13 residues. CDR3 nucleotides: TGTGCCTGGAGGGCCTCCCGGGTGTATGGCTACACCTTC. Protein: CAWRASRVYGYTF. The full variable domain, its missing parts supplied by reference TRBV30 and TRBJ1-2, is SQTIHQWPATLVQPVGSPLSLECTVEGTSNPNLYWYRQAAGRGLQLLFYSVGIGQISSEVPQNLSASRPQDRQFILSSKKLLLSDSGFYLCAWRASRVYGYTFGSGTRLTVV.

The chain has TRBV27 and TRBJ1-2, with 8 nucleotides matching TRBD1. The length of the CDR3 is 17 residues. V was pared by 5 bases and J by 0 bases, with 11 bases of the junction left unmatched. Germline loops: CDR1 MNHEY, CDR2 SMNVEV (reference sequence). CDR3 sequence reads: CASSMTGVVVANYGYTF. The CDR3 DNA reads TGTGCCAGCAGTATGACAGGGGTCGTGGTAGCTAACTATGGCTACACCTTC.

The V call is TRBV18, the J call TRBJ1-5; D unresolved. The V gene's germline CDR1 is KGHSH and CDR2 LQKENI. There are 14 residues in the CDR3. V was cut by 2 bases and J by 3 bases, with 8 bases left in between. CDR3 nucleotides: TGTGCCAGCTCACCAGGGCAGAACAATCAGCCCCAGCATTTT. Its protein product is CASSPGQNNQPQHF.

This clone was observed once. The chain couples TRBV6-6 to TRBJ2-7, with D hard to call. Per the germline V gene, CDR1 is MNHNY and CDR2 is SVGAGI (reference sequence). The CDR3 spans 15 residues. The V end was cut by 0 bases, the J end by 3 bases, with 12 bases between. This CDR3 reads CASSYSALSGYEQYF. The CDR3 nucleotides are TGTGCCAGCAGTTACTCGGCATTATCGGGCTACGAGCAGTACTTC.

This chain links TRBV30 with TRBJ1-1, with unresolved D. The CDR3 runs to 13 residues. V dropped 4 bases and J dropped 0 bases, with 9 bases sitting between them. Germline CDR1 reads GTSNPN; CDR2 reads SVGIG (reference sequence). CDR3 in amino acids: CAWMGWMNTEAFF. The DNA of the CDR3 is TGTGCCTGGATGGGGTGGATGAACACTGAAGCTTTCTTT.

The chain joins TRBV7-3 to TRBJ2-1; D not certain. The CDR3 is 13 amino acids. Germline loops: CDR1 SGHTA, CDR2 FQGTGA. Trimming cost V 6 bases and J 5 bases, with 11 bases left between them. The CDR3 protein is CASSPGSNNEQFF. CDR3 in DNA: TGTGCCAGCAGTCCCGGGTCTAACAATGAGCAGTTCTTC.

The J gene is TRBJ2-5, the V gene TRBV18, with 12 bases lining up with TRBD1. In germline, CDR1 is KGHSH, CDR2 LQKENI. The junction had 4 bases not matched to a gene; V was cut back by 3 bases and J by 5 bases. This CDR3 has 15 residues. CDR3 region: CASSPGQGARETQYF. CDR3 nucleotide sequence: TGTGCCAGCTCACCGGGACAGGGGGCTCGGGAGACCCAGTACTTC.

V and J are TRBV7-2 and TRBJ1-6; 9 positions agree with TRBD1. CDR3 length: 15 amino acids. Germline CDR1 SGHTA, CDR2 FQGNSA. The J segment lost 9 bases and the V segment lost 5 bases, leaving 8 bases of the junction unmatched. The CDR3 nucleotides are TGTGCCAGCAGCGCCTCCGGGACAGGGTCTTCACCCCTCCACTTT. Amino acids: CASSASGTGSSPLHF.

The chain combines TRBV7-7 with TRBJ2-2; 13 nucleotides line up with TRBD2. The CDR3 extends over 15 amino acids. Germline V gives CDR1 SSHAT, CDR2 FNYEAQ (reference sequence). The CDR3 reads CASGLAGPNTGELFF. As DNA, the CDR3 is TGTGCTTCGGGACTAGCGGGACCGAACACCGGGGAGCTGTTTTTT.

This chain uses TRBV4-1 with TRBJ1-5, with 7 bases identical to TRBD1. Germline V gives CDR1 MGHRA, CDR2 YSYEKL. This CDR3 has 15 amino acids. V gave up 3 bases and J gave up 7 bases; unmatched junction bases: 9. The CDR3 DNA is TGCGCCAGCAGCCACCAGACAGGGCTCCAGCAGCCCCAGCATTTT. Translated: CASSHQTGLQQPQHF.

V and J are TRBV7-2 and TRBJ2-7; 9 bases line up with TRBD2. The junction had 6 bases not matched to a gene; V was cut back by 5 bases and J by 1 base. CDR1 is SGHTA, CDR2 FQGNSA, per germline. CDR3 size: 15 residues. The CDR3 region is CASSGTSGRSYEQYF. The CDR3 DNA reads as TGTGCCAGCAGCGGAACTAGCGGGCGTTCCTACGAGCAGTACTTC.

The rearrangement joins TRBV30 to TRBJ1-4, with D maybe TRBD1 (5 bases). Germline V CDR1 and CDR2: GTSNPN, SVGIG (reference sequence). V shed 7 bases and J shed 3 bases, with 15 bases lying between them. This CDR3 spans 14 amino acids. The CDR3 spells CAFTMGGANEKLFF. In nucleotides, the CDR3 is TGTGCCTTCACGATGGGGGGAGCTAATGAAAAACTGTTTTTT.

This clone was detected a few times. A read error may account for a junction end that differs from germline. Distinct nucleotide sequences in the sample also encode this CDR3. The chain uses TRBV6-1 and TRBJ1-1, with D hard to call. CDR3 length equals 16 residues. Germline V gene lookup returns CDR1 MNHNS and CDR2 SASEGT. The CDR3 reads CASSEPAGLMNTEAFF. The CDR3 nucleotides read TGTGCTAGCAGTGAGCCGGCAGGTTTGATGAACACTGAAGCTTTCTTT.

Note on this clone: Other DNA sequences in the same sample also yield this CDR3. The chain uses TRBV6-4 and TRBJ2-3; D is ambiguous. The CDR3 runs to 12 residues. Germline CDR1 and CDR2: MRHNA and SNTAGT. V dropped 0 bases and J dropped 9 bases, with 7 bases sitting between them. The CDR3 spells CASSDSGYTQYF. CDR3 sequence (DNA): TGTGCCAGCAGTGACTCGGGGTACACGCAGTATTTT.

To note about this clone: Other DNA sequences in the same sample also yield this CDR3. The chain carries TRBV18 and TRBJ2-5; 10 bases agree with TRBD1. Germline V lookup: CDR1 KGHSH, CDR2 LQKENI. V dropped 5 bases and J dropped 7; count of bases not matched to a gene: 19. CDR3 length: 18 residues. This CDR3 is CASSSGTSGTGEWRTQYF. The CDR3 DNA sequence: TGTGCCAGCTCATCGGGAACCAGCGGGACAGGGGAATGGCGGACCCAGTACTTC.

Details on this clone: One end of the junction is discordant with germline, which a read error may explain. The chain uses TRBV7-8 and TRBJ2-1; no clear D. Germline loops: CDR1 SGHVS, CDR2 FQNEAQ. There are 15 residues in the CDR3. CDR3 region: CASSLGIGFSNEQFF. The DNA of the CDR3 is TGCGCCAGCAGCTTAGGGATAGGTTTTAGCAATGAGCAGTTCTTC.

The V and J genes are TRBV11-1 and TRBJ2-5; D might be TRBD1 or TRBD2, each matching 5 bases. From germline, CDR1 is SGHAT and CDR2 FQDESV (reference sequence). CDR3 size: 15 residues. V was cut by 5 bases and J by 5 bases, with 18 bases left in between. As DNA, the CDR3 is TGTGCCAGCAGCACCGGGACGGCCGGTTTGGAGACCCAGTACTTC. Its protein product is CASSTGTAGLETQYF.

V gene TRBV9 combines with J gene TRBJ1-2, with D hard to call. CDR1 and CDR2 from the germline V gene are SGDLS and YYNGEE. With 0 bases removed from V and 4 bases from J, the gap between germline ends came to 10 bases. This CDR3 has 14 residues. The CDR3 protein is CASSVEDLPYGYTF. CDR3 sequence (DNA): TGTGCCAGCAGCGTAGAGGACCTGCCCTATGGCTACACCTTC.

This sequence joins TRBV5-1 and TRBJ2-6; D ambiguous. Trimming left V 7 bases short and J 0 bases short, with 11 bases between. CDR1 is SGHRS and CDR2 is YFSETQ in the germline V gene. This CDR3 comprises 15 residues. DNA of the CDR3: TGCGCCAGCGGCCTTTGGGGCTCTGGGGCCAACGTCCTGACTTTC. Amino acids: CASGLWGSGANVLTF.

This chain joins TRBV6-6 and TRBJ1-6; D ambiguous. This CDR3 spans 13 amino acids. The germline CDR1 and CDR2 sequences are MNHNY and SVGAGI (reference sequence). Trimming took 5 bases from V and 7 from J, leaving 9 bases between them. The CDR3 sequence is CASSPGGNSPLHF. Written as DNA, the CDR3 is TGTGCCAGCAGTCCCGGTGGCAATTCACCCCTCCACTTT.

This clone was observed a few times. CDR3 nucleotide sequence: TGTGCTAGTGGTTATCGACTAGCTGAACAGTATTTT. Protein sequence: CASGYRLAEQYF. This chain uses TRBV12-5 with TRBJ2-3; 7 nucleotides align to TRBD2. This CDR3 region has 12 residues. Trimming at V came to 4 bases and at J to 12 bases, leaving 7 bases not matched to a gene. The germline CDR1 and CDR2 sequences are LGHNT and FRNRAP.

The chain carries TRBV9 and TRBJ2-5; TRBD1 is a possible D gene (5 bases). The V and J ends lost 4 bases and 1 base respectively, with 17 bases between them. The length of the CDR3 is 16 residues. The germline CDR1 and CDR2 sequences are SGDLS and YYNGEE. Written as DNA, the CDR3 is TGTGCCAGCAGCTCCTCTGGGGCGGCGTCCCAAGAGACCCAGTACTTC. This translates into CASSSSGAASQETQYF.

The rearrangement links TRBV5-1 to TRBJ2-7; D is undetermined. Germline V CDR1 and CDR2: SGHRS, YFSETQ. The CDR3 has 12 residues. Trimming shortened V by 3 bases and J by 6 bases, and 10 bases separated the two germline ends. The CDR3 protein is CASSYSGFEQYF. The CDR3 DNA is TGCGCCAGCAGCTACTCGGGCTTCGAGCAGTACTTC.

The chain uses TRBV5-1 and TRBJ2-7, with 7 bases lining up with TRBD1. V trimming: 4 bases; J trimming: 6 bases; junction bases outside the gene matches: 16. The CDR3 runs 16 residues. Germline loops: CDR1 SGHRS, CDR2 YFSETQ. In DNA, the CDR3 is TGCGCCAGCAGCCGCTCTTCTGGGACAGCCGGCGGCGAGCAGTACTTC. Its translation: CASSRSSGTAGGEQYF.

V gene TRBV9 combines with J gene TRBJ2-5; 8 nucleotides agree with TRBD2. CDR1 SGDLS and CDR2 YYNGEE come from the germline V gene. This CDR3 contains 16 residues. V dropped 3 bases and J dropped 7; count of bases not matched to a gene: 14. The CDR3 region is CASSEGSGAAWGTQYF. CDR3 nucleotide sequence: TGTGCCAGCAGCGAGGGTAGCGGGGCTGCGTGGGGGACCCAGTACTTC.

For this clone: Other DNA sequences of this sample code for an identical CDR3. The rearrangement uses TRBV5-1 and TRBJ2-7; no definite D call. The V end was cut by 4 bases, the J end by 0 bases, with 14 bases between. In germline, CDR1 is SGHRS, CDR2 YFSETQ. The CDR3 is made up of 15 amino acids. The CDR3 coding sequence is TGCGCCAGCAGCCTCACTGGACGTCGCTCCTACGAGCAGTACTTC. Translation gives CASSLTGRRSYEQYF. The full variable domain, its missing parts supplied by reference TRBV5-1 and TRBJ2-7, is KAGVTQTPRYLIKTRGQQVTLSCSPISGHRSVSWYQQTPGQGLQFLFEYFSETQRNKGNFPGRFSGRQFSNSRSEMNVSTLELGDSALYLCASSLTGRRSYEQYFGPGTRLTVT.

This chain joins TRBV19 and TRBJ1-5; 7 bases are a match to TRBD1. The CDR3 spans 16 residues. Germline trimming cut 9 bases from V and 1 base from J; bases unmatched to any gene: 12. Looked up from germline, CDR1 is LNHDA and CDR2 is SQIVND (reference sequence). This CDR3 is CASSFGAGGSNQPQHF. The CDR3 DNA sequence: TGTGCCAGCAGCTTTGGGGCAGGGGGGAGCAATCAGCCCCAGCATTTT.

The chain recombines TRBV5-6 with TRBJ1-6; D remains unclear. Between the trimmed V and J ends, which lost 0 bases and 6 bases, there was a span of 10 bases. Germline values: CDR1 SGHDT, CDR2 YYEEEE. This CDR3 is 15 amino acids long. The CDR3 DNA reads TGTGCCAGCAGCTTGGAATGGGGTTCTAATTCACCCCTCCACTTT. It encodes CASSLEWGSNSPLHF.